This T cell receptor (beta chain) was sequenced for a study of regulatory T cells in long-lasting Graves disease (dated by TCRdb to about 2021). A note on the overall study: Antithyroid drugs had been taken for less than 3 months by newly diagnosed Graves' disease patients. Peripheral blood TCR sequencing and RNA sequencing compared persistent Graves' disease patients with newly diagnosed Graves' disease patients. The study took place in China and was registered as a clinical trial. TCR sequencing covered about 13 persistent and 20 newly diagnosed Graves' disease patients, some 35 samples in total.

Interpreted using the paper, the time point label stands for: newly diagnosed GD, antithyroid drugs for less than 3 months. For both TCR sequencing and RNA sequencing, RNA was extracted from PBMCs in TRIzol. Graves' disease was diagnosed according to American Thyroid Association guidelines. Patients were recruited from an endocrinology department in Xi'an, China. Each patient gave 7.5 to 10 milliliters of peripheral blood, collected in an EDTA anticoagulant tube. PBMCs were isolated by Ficoll Paque Plus density gradient separation without further T cell sorting. An Agilent 2100 Bioanalyzer and agarose gel were used to check RNA quality, and a NanoDrop 2000 was used to measure RNA concentration. Comments on this clonotype: The specificity of this receptor is unknown. There are no base qualities to consult, and no much larger clone falls within one base.

Library prep was done by multiplex PCR. TCRdb names Illumina HiSeq 4000 as the instrument used. CDR3 regions were amplified by Arm-PCR with iRepertoire HTBI primers to construct TCR beta libraries. Before sequencing, the PCR products underwent gel purification. The original pipeline was this. Gene usage analysis of CDR3 amino acid clonotypes relied on the roughly 58 TRBV and 13 to 15 TRBJ segments identified across samples. COPE and FqMerger were used to merge filtered high-quality paired reads into contigs. BLAST was used to align contigs to IMGT TRBV, TRBD and TRBJ reference genes, with CDR3 defined following IMGT. Clonotypes above 0.1% frequency were classified as highly expanded clones. Repertoire diversity was measured by Shannon entropy, and V-J evenness by the Gini coefficient. Clonotypes shared by more than one individual were considered public. The raw public reads went through TCRdb reprocessing: fastp at Q25, MiXCR clone calling, in-frame beta chains kept. Each entry merges the rows of one CDR3 protein and shows their most common DNA and genes. TCRdb's processing, not the authors' own work, is the source of the V and J calls. The table for this sample lists hundreds of thousands of distinct CDR3 sequences; 16% of them were counted only once. Around a sixth of the sample is in the top ten clones.

The CDR1 and CDR2 encoded by the germline V gene are WSHSY and SAAADI. The junction shows trimming of 7 bases on V and 12 bases on J, plus 10 bases between the germline ends. Its CDR3 holds 10 amino acids, cysteine through phenylalanine. Only CDR3 DNA remains: 30 bases, in frame from the first base. General findings and caveats noted by the study authors: Preferential use of TRBV28, TRBJ1-2 and TRBJ2-5 was observed in persistent disease, whereas TRBV20-1 and TRBJ2-1 were favored in newly diagnosed disease. Only the TCR beta chain was sequenced and analyzed. Lower TCR Shannon entropy and fewer highly expanded clones were observed in persistent Graves' disease patients than in newly diagnosed patients, which suggested clonal expansion. More public clonotypes were shared among persistent patients (2,741) than among newly diagnosed patients (roughly 1,000). Peripheral blood alone was examined, since thyroid tissue, which constituted the primary lesion, could not be accessed. The small sample size was acknowledged by the authors as a limitation that may reduce accuracy.

The sample also formed part of further work on T cells in Graves' hyperthyroidism and ophthalmopathy. The second paper states: Stable Graves' hyperthyroidism was defined as no progression to ophthalmopathy during 18 months of follow-up. The hyperthyroidism patients were between 18 and 65 years old and newly diagnosed, with a disease duration of less than 2 months. Exclusion was applied to patients with uncontrolled infections, other autoimmune diseases, pregnancy or lactation. Diagnoses relied on clinical symptoms, serum thyroxine and TRAb, thyroid ultrasound and orbital computed tomography. For the first round of RT-PCR on the TCR CDR3, the HTBI primer set was used together with the Qiagen OneStep RT-PCR kit. Most expanded thyroid clonotypes (frequency above 0.001) were also found in blood, which suggests that blood repertoires may mirror thyroid immune responses. In cross-validation, a model built on a 13 V-J signature told ophthalmopathy apart from stable hyperthyroidism with under 90% sensitivity and around 83% specificity, and in testing the same model reached 80%/75%. In validation, progression to ophthalmopathy was predicted by the model with roughly 69% sensitivity and roughly 72% specificity, a median of about 6.4 months before onset. A discovery cohort of around 98 patients, about 40 with Graves' ophthalmopathy and 55 to 60 with stable Graves' hyperthyroidism, was used to find distinguishing TCR V-J signatures. Prospective prediction of ophthalmopathy was tested in an independent validation cohort of 18 to 20 hyperthyroidism patients and 17 patients who later progressed to ophthalmopathy. The roughly 100 discovery patients were divided at random into training and test sets in a 7:3 ratio. In six Graves' hyperthyroidism patients, the study also compared T-cell repertoires from thyroid tissue with T-cell repertoires from blood. Following sampling, methimazole starting at 30 mg daily was given to hyperthyroidism patients, and high-dose intravenous methylprednisolone was given to ophthalmopathy patients. The libraries were constructed in a second round of multiplex PCR and then size-selected and purified. Libraries were sequenced paired-end with 100 bp reads on an Illumina HiSeq2000. Raw data were processed with SOAPnuke, discarding reads with adapters, uncalled bases, mean Phred below 15, or no exact constant-primer or identifier match. COPE v1.2.5 was used to merge high-quality paired reads, and clonotypes were defined as unique nucleotide sequences. MiTCR v1.1 was used to align the clonotypes against IMGT TRBV, TRBD and TRBJ reference segments. The analysis was restricted to V-J combinations with a frequency above 0.0001, which together covered about 99% of the repertoires. The TCS score was defined as the ratio of F50 (clonal expansion) to E x V (chaos), calculated using BLOSUM62-based TCRdist between CDR3 peptides within each V-J. Welch's t-statistics and random forest reduced roughly 500 V-J features to 13, which were used in a naive Bayes classifier (R e1071). Sample size was not statistically predetermined, and investigators were not blinded to group allocation. The paper describes TCR Vbeta CDR3 sequencing of fewer than 150 peripheral blood samples, made up of about 41 ophthalmopathy patients, 70 to 75 hyperthyroidism patients and around 17 progressor patients.

Recombination linked TRBV10-2 to TRBJ2-1, with no confidently assigned D gene. This receptor was identified in a woman aged 25 to 39 with Graves disease. Donor details come from another sample of the same person, matched by shared clones. Sample: peripheral blood mononuclear cells (PBMCs), taken at new diagnosis, from a patient treated with antithyroid drugs. The DNA sequence follows: TGCGCCAGCAATCTGGGCCCGCAGTTCTTC. Translated, it reads CASNLGPQFF.